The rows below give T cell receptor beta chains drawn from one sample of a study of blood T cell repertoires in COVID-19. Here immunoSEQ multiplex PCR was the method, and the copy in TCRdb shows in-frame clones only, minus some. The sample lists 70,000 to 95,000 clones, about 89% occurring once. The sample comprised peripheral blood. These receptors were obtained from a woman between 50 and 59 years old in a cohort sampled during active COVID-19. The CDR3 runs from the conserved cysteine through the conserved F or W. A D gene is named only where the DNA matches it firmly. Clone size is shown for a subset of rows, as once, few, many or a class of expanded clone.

CDR3 DNA: TGTGCCAGCAGCCAAGGAGGGGGCTCTAATTCACCCCTCCACTTT; CDR3 protein: CASSQGGGSNSPLHF; clone size: -; D gene: TRBD1; V gene: TRBV3-1/TRBV3-2; J gene: TRBJ1-6
CDR3 DNA: TGTGCCAGCAGTGAAGCTAGCGGGTACACAGATACGCAGTATTTT; CDR3 protein: CASSEASGYTDTQYF; clone size: -; D gene: TRBD2; V gene: TRBV2; J gene: TRBJ2-3
CDR3 DNA: TGCGCCAGCAGTGATCAGGGATTCTCCTACGAGCAGTACTTC; CDR3 protein: CASSDQGFSYEQYF; clone size: -; D gene: -; V gene: TRBV5-1; J gene: TRBJ2-7
CDR3 DNA: TGCGCCAGCAGGACTCAGGGTGGCGAGCAGTACTTC; CDR3 protein: CASRTQGGEQYF; clone size: -; D gene: -; V gene: TRBV4-1; J gene: TRBJ2-7
CDR3 DNA: TGTGCCAGCAGTTTAGGAGGGAACTATGGCTACACCTTC; CDR3 protein: CASSLGGNYGYTF; clone size: few; D gene: -; V gene: TRBV12-3/TRBV12-4; J gene: TRBJ1-2
CDR3 DNA: TGTGCCAGCAGTCCCCCTGGGCTTACCACCATATATTTT; CDR3 protein: CASSPPGLTTIYF; clone size: -; D gene: -; V gene: TRBV27; J gene: TRBJ1-3
CDR3 DNA: TGTGCCATCAGTACGGGGGGCGATGAAAAACTGTTTTTT; CDR3 protein: CAISTGGDEKLFF; clone size: once; D gene: -; V gene: TRBV10-3; J gene: TRBJ1-4
CDR3 DNA: TGTGCCTGGAGTGTTGGCCCTCCCTATGGCTACACCTTC; CDR3 protein: CAWSVGPPYGYTF; clone size: -; D gene: -; V gene: TRBV30; J gene: TRBJ1-2
CDR3 DNA: TGTGCCAGTAGTAACCGACAGAGCACAGATACGCAGTATTTT; CDR3 protein: CASSNRQSTDTQYF; clone size: -; D gene: -; V gene: TRBV19; J gene: TRBJ2-3
CDR3 DNA: TGTGCCAGCAGTTTAGACAGGGATCAGCCCCAGCATTTT; CDR3 protein: CASSLDRDQPQHF; clone size: -; D gene: TRBD1; V gene: TRBV11-3; J gene: TRBJ1-5
CDR3 DNA: TGTGCCACCAGTGGTCCCCGGAGCGCTAGCGGGGGAGACGAGCAGTACTTC; CDR3 protein: CATSGPRSASGGDEQYF; clone size: few; D gene: TRBD2; V gene: TRBV24-1; J gene: TRBJ2-7
CDR3 DNA: TGTGCCAGCAGGGACAGGGTGACTGAAGCTTTCTTT; CDR3 protein: CASRDRVTEAFF; clone size: few; D gene: TRBD1; V gene: TRBV2; J gene: TRBJ1-1
CDR3 DNA: TGTGCCAGCAGCTCTAGCGGGAGGGCCGGGGAGACCCAGTACTTC; CDR3 protein: CASSSSGRAGETQYF; clone size: -; D gene: TRBD2; V gene: TRBV5-4; J gene: TRBJ2-5
CDR3 DNA: TGTGCCAGCAGCACAGACAGGTACCAAGAGACCCAGTACTTC; CDR3 protein: CASSTDRYQETQYF; clone size: -; D gene: -; V gene: TRBV11-1; J gene: TRBJ2-5
CDR3 DNA: TGTGCCAGCAGTTTCCCTGCGGGAAAAGGGTGGGACGAGCAGTACTTC; CDR3 protein: CASSFPAGKGWDEQYF; clone size: -; D gene: -; V gene: TRBV6-6; J gene: TRBJ2-7
CDR3 DNA: TGTGCCAGCAGCTTAACCGACAGGGTGGAGTACTATGGCTACACCTTC; CDR3 protein: CASSLTDRVEYYGYTF; clone size: -; D gene: TRBD1; V gene: TRBV11-2; J gene: TRBJ1-2
CDR3 DNA: TGTGCCAGCAGTAAGGACAGGGGGCCTTACAATGAGCAGTTCTTC; CDR3 protein: CASSKDRGPYNEQFF; clone size: once; D gene: TRBD1; V gene: TRBV2; J gene: TRBJ2-1
CDR3 DNA: TGCGCCAGCTCCCAGACAGGGGAAACTGAAGCTTTCTTT; CDR3 protein: CASSQTGETEAFF; clone size: -; D gene: TRBD1; V gene: TRBV5-1; J gene: TRBJ1-1
CDR3 DNA: TGTGCCAGCAGTTTAAGTATGTCGGCAGGGGTTCACTATGGCTACACCTTC; CDR3 protein: CASSLSMSAGVHYGYTF; clone size: -; D gene: -; V gene: TRBV27; J gene: TRBJ1-2
CDR3 DNA: TGTGCCAGCAGAATCCCTGTGATTAGCGGGTCTGAGCAGTTCTTC; CDR3 protein: CASRIPVISGSEQFF; clone size: -; D gene: TRBD2; V gene: TRBV6-5; J gene: TRBJ2-1
CDR3 DNA: TGTGCCAGCAGCCCCCGACAGGGGGAAGTGGCAGATACGCAGTATTTT; CDR3 protein: CASSPRQGEVADTQYF; clone size: -; D gene: TRBD1; V gene: TRBV5-5; J gene: TRBJ2-3
CDR3 DNA: TGTGCCAGCACAACTAGCGGCTACGAGCAGTACTTC; CDR3 protein: CASTTSGYEQYF; clone size: -; D gene: TRBD2; V gene: TRBV28; J gene: TRBJ2-7
CDR3 DNA: TGTGCCAGCAGCAACGGACTAGCTTGGGACAATGAGCAGTTCTTC; CDR3 protein: CASSNGLAWDNEQFF; clone size: -; D gene: TRBD2; V gene: TRBV14; J gene: TRBJ2-1
CDR3 DNA: TGTGCCAGCAGTGAAACGGGTAGCCCGTCAACCCAGTACTTC; CDR3 protein: CASSETGSPSTQYF; clone size: -; D gene: -; V gene: TRBV6-1; J gene: TRBJ2-5
CDR3 DNA: TGCGCCAGCAGCTTGGGGACAGTCACCTTTTTGAACACTGAAGCTTTCTTT; CDR3 protein: CASSLGTVTFLNTEAFF; clone size: -; D gene: -; V gene: TRBV5-1; J gene: TRBJ1-1
CDR3 DNA: TGTGCTAGTGGTTTGGTACATGGGACTAGCGGAACCCAAGAGACCCAGTACTTC; CDR3 protein: CASGLVHGTSGTQETQYF; clone size: -; D gene: TRBD2; V gene: TRBV12-5; J gene: TRBJ2-5
CDR3 DNA: TGTGCCAGCAGCGTAGGACAGGGAACTAACTATGGCTACACCTTC; CDR3 protein: CASSVGQGTNYGYTF; clone size: -; D gene: TRBD1; V gene: TRBV9; J gene: TRBJ1-2
CDR3 DNA: TGTGCCAGCAGCCTCTCCCGGCAGGGCTATGGCTACACCTTC; CDR3 protein: CASSLSRQGYGYTF; clone size: -; D gene: -; V gene: TRBV11-2; J gene: TRBJ1-2
CDR3 DNA: TGTGCCACCAGCAGAGTGGTTAGCGGGGGAATACAAGAGACCCAGTACTTC; CDR3 protein: CATSRVVSGGIQETQYF; clone size: -; D gene: TRBD2; V gene: TRBV15; J gene: TRBJ2-5
CDR3 DNA: TGTGCCAGCGCGGCGCTTATAAATGAAAAACTGTTTTTT; CDR3 protein: CASAALINEKLFF; clone size: -; D gene: -; V gene: TRBV2; J gene: TRBJ1-4
CDR3 DNA: TGTGCCAGCAGTGACCGGGGACAGGACTACGAGCAGTACTTC; CDR3 protein: CASSDRGQDYEQYF; clone size: -; D gene: TRBD1; V gene: TRBV28; J gene: TRBJ2-7
CDR3 DNA: TGTGCCAGCGGTCAGGACACCATATATTTT; CDR3 protein: CASGQDTIYF; clone size: -; D gene: -; V gene: TRBV6-5; J gene: TRBJ1-3
CDR3 DNA: TGTGCCAGCAGCTTAGAGGCAATAGCGGAAGAGACCCAGTACTTC; CDR3 protein: CASSLEAIAEETQYF; clone size: -; D gene: -; V gene: TRBV7-9; J gene: TRBJ2-5
CDR3 DNA: TGCGCCAGCAGCCACCCGAGGGGGCAGTACTACGAGCAGTACTTC; CDR3 protein: CASSHPRGQYYEQYF; clone size: -; D gene: TRBD1; V gene: TRBV4-1; J gene: TRBJ2-7
CDR3 DNA: TGTGCCAGCAGCCTAGCATGGCTGGATAACACAGATACGCAGTATTTT; CDR3 protein: CASSLAWLDNTDTQYF; clone size: few; D gene: -; V gene: TRBV4-2; J gene: TRBJ2-3
CDR3 DNA: TGTGCCACCAGCCCACGGACAGCCGGATTCAATCAGCCCCAGCATTTT; CDR3 protein: CATSPRTAGFNQPQHF; clone size: -; D gene: -; V gene: TRBV15; J gene: TRBJ1-5
CDR3 DNA: TGTGCCAGCACATCGAGCACGGGGACCCAGTACTTC; CDR3 protein: CASTSSTGTQYF; clone size: -; D gene: -; V gene: TRBV2; J gene: TRBJ2-5
CDR3 DNA: TGTGCCAGCACCTACTCCTTTAGCACAGATACGCAGTATTTT; CDR3 protein: CASTYSFSTDTQYF; clone size: -; D gene: -; V gene: TRBV5-6; J gene: TRBJ2-3
CDR3 DNA: TGTGCCAGCAGTTACAGGGGACAGGGGATGGGTCAGCCCCAGCATTTT; CDR3 protein: CASSYRGQGMGQPQHF; clone size: once; D gene: TRBD1; V gene: TRBV6-6; J gene: TRBJ1-5
CDR3 DNA: TGCGCCAGCAGCCAAACAGGGGCGTACTACGAGCAGTACTTC; CDR3 protein: CASSQTGAYYEQYF; clone size: -; D gene: TRBD1; V gene: TRBV4-1; J gene: TRBJ2-7
CDR3 DNA: TGTGCCAGCAGCGTAGAATCGGGGGGTTTGTCTGGAAACACCATATATTTT; CDR3 protein: CASSVESGGLSGNTIYF; clone size: -; D gene: -; V gene: TRBV9; J gene: TRBJ1-3
CDR3 DNA: TGTGCCAGCAGTTACTCTGCGGGAGGGGGCTACGAGCAGTACTTC; CDR3 protein: CASSYSAGGGYEQYF; clone size: -; D gene: TRBD2; V gene: TRBV6-5; J gene: TRBJ2-7
CDR3 DNA: TGTGCCAGCAGCGTTACTAGCGGGACCTACGAGCAGTACTTC; CDR3 protein: CASSVTSGTYEQYF; clone size: -; D gene: TRBD2; V gene: TRBV9; J gene: TRBJ2-7
CDR3 DNA: TGTGCCAGCCTAGGGGTCACTGAAGCTTTCTTT; CDR3 protein: CASLGVTEAFF; clone size: few; D gene: -; V gene: TRBV6-1; J gene: TRBJ1-1
CDR3 DNA: TGTGCCAGCAGTCCCGCAGGGCAAAATGGCTACACCTTC; CDR3 protein: CASSPAGQNGYTF; clone size: -; D gene: -; V gene: TRBV12-3/TRBV12-4; J gene: TRBJ1-2
CDR3 DNA: TGTGCCAGCAGCCGGGGGGGAAACACTGAAGCTTTCTTT; CDR3 protein: CASSRGGNTEAFF; clone size: -; D gene: -; V gene: TRBV2; J gene: TRBJ1-1
CDR3 DNA: TGTGCCAGCAGCTTCTGGACTAGCCAGGAGACCCAGTACTTC; CDR3 protein: CASSFWTSQETQYF; clone size: -; D gene: TRBD2; V gene: TRBV7-9; J gene: TRBJ2-5
CDR3 DNA: TGTGCCAGCAGCTTGGAGGGAATGACTGAAGCTTTCTTT; CDR3 protein: CASSLEGMTEAFF; clone size: -; D gene: -; V gene: TRBV7-9; J gene: TRBJ1-1
CDR3 DNA: TGTGCCACCAGTGAGGGAGACGTTTTGGAGACCCAGTACTTC; CDR3 protein: CATSEGDVLETQYF; clone size: -; D gene: -; V gene: TRBV24-1; J gene: TRBJ2-5
CDR3 DNA: TGCGCCAGCAGCTTACAGGGGATTAGCACAGATACGCAGTATTTT; CDR3 protein: CASSLQGISTDTQYF; clone size: -; D gene: TRBD1; V gene: TRBV5-1; J gene: TRBJ2-3
CDR3 DNA: TGTGCCAGCGGCGGGGCGACGGCCCACGAGCAGTACTTC; CDR3 protein: CASGGATAHEQYF; clone size: -; D gene: -; V gene: TRBV27; J gene: TRBJ2-7
CDR3 DNA: TGTGCCAGCAGCTTGTCCTCGGTGGTCTTAAGTCAAAACATTCAGTACTTC; CDR3 protein: CASSLSSVVLSQNIQYF; clone size: once; D gene: -; V gene: TRBV5-6; J gene: TRBJ2-4
CDR3 DNA: TGCAGCGTGGCCGAACAGGGGATGGGGACTGAAGCTTTCTTT; CDR3 protein: CSVAEQGMGTEAFF; clone size: -; D gene: TRBD1; V gene: TRBV29-1; J gene: TRBJ1-1
CDR3 DNA: TGTGCCAGCAGCTCAGCAGGGACTAGCGAGGATACGCAGTATTTT; CDR3 protein: CASSSAGTSEDTQYF; clone size: once; D gene: TRBD2; V gene: TRBV7-8; J gene: TRBJ2-3